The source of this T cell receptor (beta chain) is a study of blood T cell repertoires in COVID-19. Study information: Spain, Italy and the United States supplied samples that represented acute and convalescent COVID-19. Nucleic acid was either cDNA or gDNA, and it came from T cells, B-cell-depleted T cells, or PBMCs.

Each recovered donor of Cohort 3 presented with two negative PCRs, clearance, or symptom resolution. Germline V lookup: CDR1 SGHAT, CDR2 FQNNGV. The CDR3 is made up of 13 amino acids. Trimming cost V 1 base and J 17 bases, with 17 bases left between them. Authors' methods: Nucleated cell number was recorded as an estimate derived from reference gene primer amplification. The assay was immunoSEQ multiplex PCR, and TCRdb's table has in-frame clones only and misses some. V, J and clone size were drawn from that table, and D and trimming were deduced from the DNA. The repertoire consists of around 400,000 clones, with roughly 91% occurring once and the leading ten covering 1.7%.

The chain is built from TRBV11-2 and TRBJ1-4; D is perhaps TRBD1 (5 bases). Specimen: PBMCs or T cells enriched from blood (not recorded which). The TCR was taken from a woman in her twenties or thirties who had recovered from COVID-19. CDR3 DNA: TGTGCCAGCAGCTTAGCTGGGGGGACCGACGGTTTTTTT. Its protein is CASSLAGGTDGFF.